Listed below are T cell receptor beta chains from one sample, sequenced in a study of blood T cell repertoires in COVID-19. Assay: immunoSEQ multiplex PCR; the TCRdb copy retains only in-frame clones and omits some. The sample lists roughly 150,000 clones; around 84% were seen once. The sequenced sample was peripheral blood. Every receptor here comes from a woman aged 80 or over with acute or convalescent COVID-19. Both conserved end residues are part of each CDR3. D genes are given only for firm matches.

J gene	D gene	V gene	CDR3 DNA	CDR3 protein
TRBJ2-1	TRBD2	TRBV5-4	TGTGCCAGCAGCCCCGGACTAGCGGGATTCTCCTACAATGAGCAGTTCTTC	CASSPGLAGFSYNEQFF
TRBJ1-5	TRBD1	TRBV18	TGTGCCAGCTCAGCCGGGACAGGGGGCGGCAATCAGCCCCAGCATTTT	CASSAGTGGGNQPQHF
TRBJ2-6	TRBD2	TRBV7-6	TGTGCCAGCAGCTTAGGGGGGACTAGCTCTGGGGCCAACGTCCTGACTTTC	CASSLGGTSSGANVLTF
TRBJ2-1	NA	TRBV20-1	TGCAGTGCTAGTACCGGGTGGACCTACAATGAGCAGTTCTTC	CSASTGWTYNEQFF
TRBJ1-5	NA	TRBV28	TGTGCCAGCAGTTTCTACAGGGAGAGCAATCAGCCCCAGCATTTT	CASSFYRESNQPQHF
TRBJ2-2	NA	TRBV5-1	TGCGCCAGCAGGGAGGAAGCAATCACCGGGGAGCTGTTTTTT	CASREEAITGELFF
TRBJ2-2	NA	TRBV7-2	TGTGCCAGCAGCTTATTTGCCGAGACATATAACACCGGGGAGCTGTTTTTT	CASSLFAETYNTGELFF
TRBJ1-6	TRBD1	TRBV7-6	TGTGCCAGCAGCTTAGATATACCAGGGGGGAATTCACCCCTCCACTTT	CASSLDIPGGNSPLHF
TRBJ1-1	NA	TRBV18	TGTGCCAGCTCACCTTTATTCGTGAACACTGAAGCTTTCTTT	CASSPLFVNTEAFF
TRBJ2-7	NA	TRBV10-3	TGTGCCATCAGTGAGTACGCCGGAGGTGCGTCTAACGAGCAGTACTTC	CAISEYAGGASNEQYF
TRBJ1-1	NA	TRBV14	TGTGCCAGCAGCCAAGGTCGACAGCGGAACACTGAAGCTTTCTTT	CASSQGRQRNTEAFF
TRBJ2-3	TRBD1	TRBV19	TGTGCCAGTAGTCCGAGGGGGCTTGGCACAGATACGCAGTATTTT	CASSPRGLGTDTQYF
TRBJ1-5	TRBD1	TRBV7-2	TGTGCCAGCAGCCCCGACAGGGCGAGCAATCAGCCCCAGCATTTT	CASSPDRASNQPQHF